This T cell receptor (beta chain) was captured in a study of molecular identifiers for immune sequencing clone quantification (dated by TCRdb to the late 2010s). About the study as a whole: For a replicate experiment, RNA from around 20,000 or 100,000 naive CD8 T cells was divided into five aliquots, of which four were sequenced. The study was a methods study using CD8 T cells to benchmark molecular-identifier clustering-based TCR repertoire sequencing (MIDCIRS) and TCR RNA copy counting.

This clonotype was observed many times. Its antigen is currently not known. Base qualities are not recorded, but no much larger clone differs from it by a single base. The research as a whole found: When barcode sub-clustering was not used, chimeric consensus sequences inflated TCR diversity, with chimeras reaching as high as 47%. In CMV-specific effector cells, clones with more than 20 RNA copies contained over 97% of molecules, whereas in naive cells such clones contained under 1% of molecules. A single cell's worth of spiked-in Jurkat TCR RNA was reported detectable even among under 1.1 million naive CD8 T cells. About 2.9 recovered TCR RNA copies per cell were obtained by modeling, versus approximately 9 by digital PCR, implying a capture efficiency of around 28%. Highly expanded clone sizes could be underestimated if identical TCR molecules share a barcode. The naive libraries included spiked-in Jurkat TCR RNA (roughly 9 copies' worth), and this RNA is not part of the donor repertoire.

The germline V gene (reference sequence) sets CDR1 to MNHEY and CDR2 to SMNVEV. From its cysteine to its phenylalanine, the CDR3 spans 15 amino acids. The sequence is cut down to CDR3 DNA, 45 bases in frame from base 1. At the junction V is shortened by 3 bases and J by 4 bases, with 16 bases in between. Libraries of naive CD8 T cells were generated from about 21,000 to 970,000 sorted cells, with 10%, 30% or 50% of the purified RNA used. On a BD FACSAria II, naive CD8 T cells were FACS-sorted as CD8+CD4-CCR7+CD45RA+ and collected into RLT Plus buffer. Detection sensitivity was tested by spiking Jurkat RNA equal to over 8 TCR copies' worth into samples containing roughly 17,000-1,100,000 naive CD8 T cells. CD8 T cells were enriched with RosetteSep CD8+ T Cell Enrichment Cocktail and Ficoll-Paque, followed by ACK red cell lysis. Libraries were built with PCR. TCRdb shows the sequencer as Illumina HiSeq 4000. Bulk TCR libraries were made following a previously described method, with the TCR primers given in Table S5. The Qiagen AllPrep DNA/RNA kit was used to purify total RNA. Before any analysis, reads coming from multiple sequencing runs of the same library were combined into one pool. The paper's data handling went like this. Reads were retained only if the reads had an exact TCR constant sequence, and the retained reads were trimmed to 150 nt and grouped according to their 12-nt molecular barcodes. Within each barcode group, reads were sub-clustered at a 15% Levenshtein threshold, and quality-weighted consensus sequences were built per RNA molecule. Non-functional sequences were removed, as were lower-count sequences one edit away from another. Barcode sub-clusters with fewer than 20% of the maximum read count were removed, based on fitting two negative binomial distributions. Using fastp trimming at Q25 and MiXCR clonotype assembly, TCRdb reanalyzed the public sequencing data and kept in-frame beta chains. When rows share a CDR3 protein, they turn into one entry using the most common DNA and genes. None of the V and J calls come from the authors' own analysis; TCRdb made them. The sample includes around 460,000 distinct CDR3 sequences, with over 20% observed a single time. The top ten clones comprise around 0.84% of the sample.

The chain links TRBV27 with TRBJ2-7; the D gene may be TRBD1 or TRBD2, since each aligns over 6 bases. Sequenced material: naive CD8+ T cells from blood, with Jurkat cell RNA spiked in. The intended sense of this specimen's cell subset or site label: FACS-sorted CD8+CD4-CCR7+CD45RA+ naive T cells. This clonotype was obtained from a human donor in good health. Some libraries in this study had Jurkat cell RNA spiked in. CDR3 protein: CASSFVGPGAYEQYF. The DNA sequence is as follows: TGTGCCAGCAGTTTTGTTGGACCGGGGGCGTACGAGCAGTACTTC.